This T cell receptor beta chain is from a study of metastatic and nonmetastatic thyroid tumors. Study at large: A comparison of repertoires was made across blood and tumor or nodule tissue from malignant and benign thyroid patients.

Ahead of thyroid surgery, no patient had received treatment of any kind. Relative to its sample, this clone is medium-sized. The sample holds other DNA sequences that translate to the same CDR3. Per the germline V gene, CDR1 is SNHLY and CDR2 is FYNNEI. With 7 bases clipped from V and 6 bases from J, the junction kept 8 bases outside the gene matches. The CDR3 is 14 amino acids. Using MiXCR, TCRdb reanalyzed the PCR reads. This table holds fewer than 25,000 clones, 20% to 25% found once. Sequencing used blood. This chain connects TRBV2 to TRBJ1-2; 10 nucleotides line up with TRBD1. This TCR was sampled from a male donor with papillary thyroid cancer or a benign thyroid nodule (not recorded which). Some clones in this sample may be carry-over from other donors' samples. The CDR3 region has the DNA TGTGCCAGCACCGCCGGGACAGGGGTGGATGGCTACACCTTC. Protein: CASTAGTGVDGYTF.